Given below is one TCR beta chain in context. The antigen remains unidentified. Trimming left V 3 bases short and J 2 bases short, with 11 bases between. From germline, CDR1 is SGDLS and CDR2 YYNGEE. CDR3 length equals 14 residues. This sample is part of a study of CD8+ T cells in alopecia areata. Findings and limits, study-wide: Association of baseline CD8+ expansion with response is uncertain owing to one nonresponder.

Treatment given: oral pan-JAK inhibitor, 5-10 mg twice daily. Researchers gathered lesional scalp punch biopsies and peripheral blood from patients with alopecia areata. Investigators isolated RNA and reverse transcribed it into cDNA to act as the sequencing template. Data came from immunoSEQ multiplex PCR; TCRdb stores just in-frame clones and leaves some out. Of about 120,000 clones in the sample, around three fifths are singletons; the top ten hold approximately 12%. Sequenced here: CD8+ T cells sorted from blood, sampled at week 24, from a patient treated with tofacitinib. The TCR comes from a human donor with alopecia areata. This chain connects TRBV9 to TRBJ1-2, with a tentative D call TRBD1 (5 bases). The CDR3 nucleotides are TGTGCCAGCAGCGCTCCGGGACGGAACTATGGCTACACCTTC. It specifies CASSAPGRNYGYTF.